The clone carrying this T cell receptor (beta chain) has only a few counts. Antigen unknown. The sample belongs to a study of identical twins. General study findings and limits: Out-of-frame TCR alpha sharing observed in monozygotic twins exceeded model estimates.

TCRdb reprocessed the 5' RACE reads with MiXCR, giving one entry per CDR3 protein. The sample holds hundreds of thousands of distinct CDR3 sequences, over 8.5% seen once. This same sample was also taken into another study, of yellow fever vaccine responses in identical twins.

The material sequenced was PBMCs. The receptor was isolated from a woman younger than 35 in good health.

CDR3 in DNA: TGCAGCGGACTAGCGCTCCGTGAGTACGAGCAGTACTTC. Protein: CSGLALREYEQYF. J is TRBJ2-7 and V is TRBV20-1, with 9 bases aligning to TRBD2. CDR3 size: 13 residues. The germline gives CDR1 DFQATT, CDR2 SNEGSKA (reference sequence).